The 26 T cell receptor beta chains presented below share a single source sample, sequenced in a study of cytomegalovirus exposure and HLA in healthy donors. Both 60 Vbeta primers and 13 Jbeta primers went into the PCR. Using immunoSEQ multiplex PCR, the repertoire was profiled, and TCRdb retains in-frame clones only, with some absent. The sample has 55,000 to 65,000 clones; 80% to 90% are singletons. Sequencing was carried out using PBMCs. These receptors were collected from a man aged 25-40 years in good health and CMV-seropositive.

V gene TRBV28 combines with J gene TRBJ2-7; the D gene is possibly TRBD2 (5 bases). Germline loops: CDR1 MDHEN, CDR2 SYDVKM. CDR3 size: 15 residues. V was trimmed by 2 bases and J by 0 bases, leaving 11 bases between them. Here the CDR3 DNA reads TGTGCCAGCAGTTTACGGTCGGGGTTCTCCTACGAGCAGTACTTC. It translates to CASSLRSGFSYEQYF.

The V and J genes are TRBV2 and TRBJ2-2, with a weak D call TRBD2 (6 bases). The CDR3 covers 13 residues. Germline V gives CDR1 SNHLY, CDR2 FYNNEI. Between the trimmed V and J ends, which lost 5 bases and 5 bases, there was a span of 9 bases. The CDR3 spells CASSPRETGELFF. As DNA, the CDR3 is TGTGCCAGCAGTCCACGGGAGACCGGGGAGCTGTTTTTT.

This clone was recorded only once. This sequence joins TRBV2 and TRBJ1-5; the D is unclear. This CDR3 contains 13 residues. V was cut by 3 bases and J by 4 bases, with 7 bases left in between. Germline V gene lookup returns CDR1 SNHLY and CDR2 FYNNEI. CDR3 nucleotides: TGTGCCAGCAGTGATACGGGGAATCAGCCCCAGCATTTT. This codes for CASSDTGNQPQHF.

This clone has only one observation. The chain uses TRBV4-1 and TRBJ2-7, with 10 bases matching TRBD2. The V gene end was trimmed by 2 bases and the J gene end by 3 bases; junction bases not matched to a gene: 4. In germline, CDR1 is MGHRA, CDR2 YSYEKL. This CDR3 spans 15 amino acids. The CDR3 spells CASSQFLAGVYEQYF. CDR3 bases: TGCGCCAGCAGCCAATTTCTAGCGGGAGTCTACGAGCAGTACTTC.

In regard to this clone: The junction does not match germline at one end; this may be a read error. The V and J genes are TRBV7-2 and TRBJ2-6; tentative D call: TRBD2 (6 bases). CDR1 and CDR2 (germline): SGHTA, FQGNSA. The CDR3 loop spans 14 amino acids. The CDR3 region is CASEALGGANVLTF. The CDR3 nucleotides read TGTGCCAGCGAGGCCTTGGGCGGGGCCAACGTCCTGACTTTT.

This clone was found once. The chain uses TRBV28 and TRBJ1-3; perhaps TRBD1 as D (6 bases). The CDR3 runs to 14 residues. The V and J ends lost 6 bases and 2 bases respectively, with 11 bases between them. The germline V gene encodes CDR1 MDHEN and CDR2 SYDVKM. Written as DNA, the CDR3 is TGTGCCAGCAGCCACAGGGACACTGGAAACACCATATATTTT. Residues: CASSHRDTGNTIYF.

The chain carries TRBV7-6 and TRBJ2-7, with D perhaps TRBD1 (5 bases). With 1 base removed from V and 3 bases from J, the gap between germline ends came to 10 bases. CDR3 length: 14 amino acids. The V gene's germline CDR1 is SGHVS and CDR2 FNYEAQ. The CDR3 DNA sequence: TGTGCCAGCAGCTTAGGGGGCGGTAGCTACGAGCAGTACTTC. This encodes CASSLGGGSYEQYF.

The CDR3 DNA sequence: TGTGCCAGCAGTTTGGTAGGGGGCGCGGCTGCTTTCTTT. Translated, it gives CASSLVGGAAAFF. The chain couples TRBV6-6 to TRBJ1-1; 7 nucleotides align to TRBD1. The CDR3 runs 13 residues. In germline, CDR1 is MNHNY, CDR2 SVGAGI (reference sequence). The junction had 10 bases not matched to a gene; V was cut back by 4 bases and J by 11 bases.

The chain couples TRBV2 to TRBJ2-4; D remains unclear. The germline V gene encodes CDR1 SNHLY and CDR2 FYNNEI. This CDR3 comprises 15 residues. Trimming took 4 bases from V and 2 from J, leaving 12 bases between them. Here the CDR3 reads CASSGVRQPKNIQYF. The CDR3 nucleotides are TGTGCCAGCAGTGGCGTCAGGCAACCCAAAAACATTCAGTACTTC.

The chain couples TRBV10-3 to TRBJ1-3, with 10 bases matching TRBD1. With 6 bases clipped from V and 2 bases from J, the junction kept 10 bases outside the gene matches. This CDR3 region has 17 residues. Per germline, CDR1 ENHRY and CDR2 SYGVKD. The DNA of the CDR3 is TGTGCCATCAGCGAGCGGGGACAGGGGCTTGCTGGAAACACCATATATTTT. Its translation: CAISERGQGLAGNTIYF.

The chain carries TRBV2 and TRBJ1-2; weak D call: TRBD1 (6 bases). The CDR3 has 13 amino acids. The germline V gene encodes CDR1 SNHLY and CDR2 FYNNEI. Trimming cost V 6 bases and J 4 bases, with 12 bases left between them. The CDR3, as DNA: TGTGCCAGCAGGGCTTTAGGGGGCTATGGCTACACCTTC. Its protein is CASRALGGYGYTF.

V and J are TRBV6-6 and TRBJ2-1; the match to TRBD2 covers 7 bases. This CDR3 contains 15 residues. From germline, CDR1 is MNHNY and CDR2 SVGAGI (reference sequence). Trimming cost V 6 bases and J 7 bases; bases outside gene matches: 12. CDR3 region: CASSLRGSGENEQFF. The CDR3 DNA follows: TGTGCCAGCAGCCTCCGGGGGAGCGGGGAAAATGAGCAGTTCTTC.

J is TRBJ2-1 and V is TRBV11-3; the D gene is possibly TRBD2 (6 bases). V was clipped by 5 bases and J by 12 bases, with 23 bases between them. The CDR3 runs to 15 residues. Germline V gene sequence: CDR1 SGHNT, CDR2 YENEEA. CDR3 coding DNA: TGTGCCAGCAGCCCACTGGCGGGATCATTCGCGGGGCAGTTCTTC. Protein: CASSPLAGSFAGQFF.

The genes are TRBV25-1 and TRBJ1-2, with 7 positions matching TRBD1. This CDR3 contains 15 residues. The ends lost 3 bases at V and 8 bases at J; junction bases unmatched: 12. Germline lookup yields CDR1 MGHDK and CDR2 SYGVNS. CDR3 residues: CASSDPGRGSRGYTF. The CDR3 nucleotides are TGTGCCAGCAGTGACCCCGGCAGGGGGAGTCGAGGCTACACCTTC.

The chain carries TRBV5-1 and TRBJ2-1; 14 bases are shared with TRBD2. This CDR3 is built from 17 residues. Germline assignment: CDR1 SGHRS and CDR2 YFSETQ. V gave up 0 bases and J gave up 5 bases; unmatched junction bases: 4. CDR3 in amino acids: CASSLGLAGGPDNEQFF. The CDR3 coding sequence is TGCGCCAGCAGCTTGGGACTAGCGGGAGGGCCGGACAATGAGCAGTTCTTC.

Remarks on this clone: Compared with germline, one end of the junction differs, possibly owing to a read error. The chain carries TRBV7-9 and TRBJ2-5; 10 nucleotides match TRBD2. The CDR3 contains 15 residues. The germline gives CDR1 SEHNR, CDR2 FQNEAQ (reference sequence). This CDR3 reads CSSSRGLAGVETQYF. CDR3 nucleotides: TGTTCCAGCAGCCGCGGCCTAGCGGGAGTAGAGACCCAGTACTTC.

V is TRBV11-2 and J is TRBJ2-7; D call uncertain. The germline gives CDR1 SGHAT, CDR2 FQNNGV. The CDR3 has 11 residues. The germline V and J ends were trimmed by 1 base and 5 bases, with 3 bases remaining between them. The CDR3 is CASSLVDEQYF. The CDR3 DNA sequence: TGTGCCAGCAGCTTAGTCGACGAGCAGTACTTC.

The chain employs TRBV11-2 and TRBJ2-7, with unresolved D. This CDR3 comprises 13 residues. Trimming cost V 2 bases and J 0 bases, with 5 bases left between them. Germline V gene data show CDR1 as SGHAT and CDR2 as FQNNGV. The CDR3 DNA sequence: TGTGCCAGCAGCTTATCTCTCTCCTACGAGCAGTACTTC. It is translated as CASSLSLSYEQYF.

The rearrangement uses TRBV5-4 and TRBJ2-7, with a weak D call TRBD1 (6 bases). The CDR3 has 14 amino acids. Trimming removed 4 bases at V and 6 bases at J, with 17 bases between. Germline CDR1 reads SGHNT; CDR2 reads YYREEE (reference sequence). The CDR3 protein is CASSMGAGQGEQYF. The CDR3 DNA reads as TGTGCCAGCAGCATGGGGGCAGGCCAAGGCGAGCAGTACTTC.

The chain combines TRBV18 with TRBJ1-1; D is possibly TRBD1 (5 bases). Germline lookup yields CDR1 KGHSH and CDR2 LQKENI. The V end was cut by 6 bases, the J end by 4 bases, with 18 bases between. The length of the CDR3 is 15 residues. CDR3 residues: CASSPSGRGLTEAFF. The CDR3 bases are TGTGCCAGCTCTCCCTCCGGAAGGGGACTCACTGAAGCTTTCTTT.

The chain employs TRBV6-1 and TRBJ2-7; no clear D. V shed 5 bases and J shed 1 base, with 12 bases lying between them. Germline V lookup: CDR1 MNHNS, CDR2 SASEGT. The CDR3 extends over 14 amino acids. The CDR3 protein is CASSNRVQSYEQYF. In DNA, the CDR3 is TGTGCCAGCAGTAACCGGGTCCAGTCCTACGAGCAGTACTTC.

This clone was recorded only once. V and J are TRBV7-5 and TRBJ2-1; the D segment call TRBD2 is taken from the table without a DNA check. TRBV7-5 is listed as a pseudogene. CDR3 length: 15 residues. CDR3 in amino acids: CARSRGGGPNNEQFF. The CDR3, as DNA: TGTGCCAGAAGCCGGGGGGGAGGCCCCAACAATGAGCAGTTCTTC.

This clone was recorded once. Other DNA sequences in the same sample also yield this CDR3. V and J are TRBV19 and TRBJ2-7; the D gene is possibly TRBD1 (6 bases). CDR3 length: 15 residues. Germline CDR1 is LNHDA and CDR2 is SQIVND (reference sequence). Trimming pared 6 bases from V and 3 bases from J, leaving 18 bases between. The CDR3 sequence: CASRRQGILVYEQYF. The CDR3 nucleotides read TGTGCCAGTAGGCGTCAGGGGATCCTTGTCTACGAGCAGTACTTC.

In DNA, the CDR3 is TGCGCCAGCAGCTTGGAACAGATATACACTGAAGCTTTCTTT. It translates to CASSLEQIYTEAFF. The genes are TRBV5-1 and TRBJ1-1, with no clear D. This CDR3 spans 14 amino acids. Trimming shortened V by 0 bases and J by 3 bases, and 9 bases separated the two germline ends. Germline assignment: CDR1 SGHRS and CDR2 YFSETQ.

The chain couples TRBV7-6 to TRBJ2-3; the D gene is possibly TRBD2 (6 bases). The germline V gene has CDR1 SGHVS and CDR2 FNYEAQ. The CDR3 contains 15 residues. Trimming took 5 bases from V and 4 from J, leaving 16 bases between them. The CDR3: CASSPGGSRPDTQYF. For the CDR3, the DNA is TGTGCCAGCAGCCCTGGGGGGAGCCGCCCAGATACGCAGTATTTT.

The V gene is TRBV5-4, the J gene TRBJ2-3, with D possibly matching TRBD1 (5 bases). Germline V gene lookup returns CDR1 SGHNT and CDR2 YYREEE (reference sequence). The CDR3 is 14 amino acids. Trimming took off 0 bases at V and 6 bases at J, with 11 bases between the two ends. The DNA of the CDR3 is TGTGCCAGCAGCTTGGAAGGGGTGAAGGATACGCAGTATTTT. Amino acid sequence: CASSLEGVKDTQYF.